Listed below are T cell receptor beta chains from one sample, sequenced in a study of radiotherapy plus CTLA-4 blockade in lung cancer. The protocol was immunoSEQ multiplex PCR, while the TCRdb copy is restricted to in-frame clones and leaves out a portion. The sample holds about 38,000 clones, 70% to 90% seen once. Sequencing used peripheral blood, obtained from a patient treated with radiotherapy plus ipilimumab. The receptors originated from a human donor with non-small cell lung cancer whose response to radiotherapy plus ipilimumab could not be evaluated. Each CDR3 is given with its conserved first and last residue. The D gene is left open where the match is weak. The size of a clone is reported for some rows only, either as once, few or many, or as a class for expanded clones.

D gene	V gene	J gene	clone size	CDR3 DNA	CDR3 protein
TRBD1	TRBV27	TRBJ1-4	.	TGTGCCACGCAGGGGGGACCGGGAAGGGAAAAACTGTTTTTT	CATQGGPGREKLFF
.	TRBV28	TRBJ2-7	.	TGTGCCAGCAGCCCGGGACAAAGACCCTACGAGCAGTACTTC	CASSPGQRPYEQYF
.	TRBV2	TRBJ1-2	once	TGTGCCAGCAGTGATTGGGGGGATGGCTACACCTTC	CASSDWGDGYTF
TRBD1	TRBV7-2	TRBJ1-3	.	TGTGCCAGCAGCTCGGGACAGGGGAACACCATATATTTT	CASSSGQGNTIYF
.	TRBV5-8	TRBJ1-2	.	TGTGCCAGCAGCTTGGATTACCGGGACACTTGGTCCTTC	CASSLDYRDTWSF
.	TRBV18	TRBJ2-1	once	TGTGCCAGCTCACCACTAGGGGGAGTCGTAGCCTACAATGAGCAGTTCTTC	CASSPLGGVVAYNEQFF
TRBD2	TRBV25-1	TRBJ2-1	.	TGTGCCAGCTCACAAGCCGGGACTAGCGGGAATGAGCAGTTCTTC	CASSQAGTSGNEQFF
TRBD2	TRBV18	TRBJ2-4	.	TGTGCCAGCTCACCCCCCCCGGGACTACTAGCCAAAAACATTCAGTACTTC	CASSPPPGLLAKNIQYF
TRBD1	TRBV11-2	TRBJ2-7	.	TGTGCCAGCAGCTTTGGACAGGGGAATTGGGAGCAGTACTTC	CASSFGQGNWEQYF
.	TRBV19	TRBJ1-6	.	TGTGCCAGTAGTATTATGGGACGGACAGTACGTAATTCACCCCTCCACTTT	CASSIMGRTVRNSPLHF
TRBD1	TRBV5-4	TRBJ2-3	.	TGTGCCAGCAGCCCCGGTAGAGGGGGCGGGACAGATACGCAGTATTTT	CASSPGRGGGTDTQYF
.	TRBV6-5	TRBJ2-7	.	TGTGCCAGCAGTCGGACAGCCTACGAGCAGTACTTC	CASSRTAYEQYF
.	TRBV4-1	TRBJ2-7	.	TGCGCCAGCAGCTTGGGGCCAGCACAGTACTACGAGCAGTACTTC	CASSLGPAQYYEQYF
.	TRBV6-5	TRBJ2-3	.	TGTGCCAGCAGTTACCCCGGGACAGATACGCAGTATTTT	CASSYPGTDTQYF
TRBD1	TRBV4-1	TRBJ2-7	.	TGCGCCAGCAGCCGAAGGACAGGGGGCTCCTACGAGCAGTACTTC	CASSRRTGGSYEQYF
TRBD1	TRBV6-5	TRBJ1-2	.	TGTGCCAGCGGGACAGGGACTAACTCAAACTATGGCTACACCTTC	CASGTGTNSNYGYTF
.	TRBV29-1	TRBJ1-4	.	TGCAGCGTCCGAACGGGCCTGGGGCGTGAAAAACTGTTTTTT	CSVRTGLGREKLFF